The clone carrying this T cell receptor (beta chain) was detected ten times or more. Its cognate antigen is unknown. CDR3 length: 17 amino acids. Losses at the gene ends were 1 base for V and 5 bases for J; bases not matched to a gene: 12. From germline, CDR1 is SGHDN and CDR2 FVKESK. During its preparation, the TCRbeta library received unique molecular identifiers. MiXCR, run by TCRdb on the PCR reads, gives a single entry per CDR3 protein. The sample shows some 550,000 distinct CDR3 sequences, 23% of them seen only once. The sample originates from a study of T-cell reconstitution after alpha-beta-depleted transplantation in children. Regarding the study as a whole: Diversity and T-cell counts at one year after transplant derived mostly from new T cells. Reported findings indicate that, about two months after transplant, alpha-beta T cells came from several hundred expanded clones, which were derived from non-depleted graft cells.

The chain combines TRBV14 with TRBJ2-5; the match to TRBD1 covers 8 bases. This clonotype was obtained from a boy under two years old who had a stem cell transplant for acute myeloid leukemia, so the T cells may come from the graft donor. This sample comprised PBMCs, mostly from graft donor cells, obtained 360 days after TCRalphabeta/CD19-depleted stem cell transplant. This chain's CDR3 is CASSQGKSRTGSETQYF. The CDR3 DNA is TGTGCCAGCAGCCAAGGAAAATCGAGGACAGGGTCGGAGACCCAGTACTTC.